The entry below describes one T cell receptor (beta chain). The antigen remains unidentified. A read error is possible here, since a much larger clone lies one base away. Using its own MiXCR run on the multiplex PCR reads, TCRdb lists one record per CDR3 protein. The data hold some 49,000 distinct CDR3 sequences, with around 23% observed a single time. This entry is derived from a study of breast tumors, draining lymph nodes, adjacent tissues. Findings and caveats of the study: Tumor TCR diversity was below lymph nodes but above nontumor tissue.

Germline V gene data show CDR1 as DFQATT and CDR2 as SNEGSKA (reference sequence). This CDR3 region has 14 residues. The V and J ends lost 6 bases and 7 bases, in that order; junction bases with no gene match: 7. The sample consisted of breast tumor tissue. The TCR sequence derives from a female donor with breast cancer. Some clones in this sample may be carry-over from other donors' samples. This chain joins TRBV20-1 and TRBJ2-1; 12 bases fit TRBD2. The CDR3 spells CSARTSGIRNEQFF. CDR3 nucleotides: TGCAGTGCCAGGACTAGCGGGATTAGGAATGAGCAGTTCTTC.